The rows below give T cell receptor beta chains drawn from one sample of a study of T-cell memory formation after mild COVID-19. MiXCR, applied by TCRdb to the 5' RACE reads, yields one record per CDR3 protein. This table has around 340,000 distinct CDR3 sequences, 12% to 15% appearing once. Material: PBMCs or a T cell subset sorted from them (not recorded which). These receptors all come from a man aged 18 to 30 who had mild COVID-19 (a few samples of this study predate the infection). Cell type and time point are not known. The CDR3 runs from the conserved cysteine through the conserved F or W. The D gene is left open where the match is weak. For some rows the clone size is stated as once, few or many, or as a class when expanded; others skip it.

DNA: TGTGCCAGCTCACCGCCAGAAGCCAAAAACATTCAGTACTTC
CDR3: CASSPPEAKNIQYF
length: 14
V: TRBV18
J: TRBJ2-4
size: many
D: -

DNA: TGTGCCACCAGCAGAGATCCTGCAGAGACCCAGTACTTC
CDR3: CATSRDPAETQYF
length: 13
V: TRBV15
J: TRBJ2-5
size: many
D: -

DNA: TGTGCCAGCAGCACAAACGGTGGGGGGGAAGAGACCCAGTACTTC
CDR3: CASSTNGGGEETQYF
length: 15
V: TRBV11-3
J: TRBJ2-5
size: few
D: TRBD2

DNA: TGTGCTAGTGGTTTGGTGACTAGCGGGGCACCCGGGGAGCTGTTTTTT
CDR3: CASGLVTSGAPGELFF
length: 16
V: TRBV12-5
J: TRBJ2-2
size: -
D: TRBD2

DNA: TGTGCCAGCAGTTTTACGGGGGGGAATCAGCCCCAGCATTTT
CDR3: CASSFTGGNQPQHF
length: 14
V: TRBV12-3/TRBV12-4
J: TRBJ1-5
size: many
D: -

DNA: TGTGCCAGCTCAGCTTGGGACAGTACAAATGAGCAGTTCTTC
CDR3: CASSAWDSTNEQFF
length: 14
V: TRBV18
J: TRBJ2-1
size: few
D: TRBD1

DNA: TGTGCCAGCAGCGTAGGGGCTAATCAGCAAGAGACCCAGTACTTC
CDR3: CASSVGANQQETQYF
length: 15
V: TRBV9
J: TRBJ2-5
size: few
D: -

DNA: TGTGCCAGCAGTTGGACAGGGTCAGATACGCAGTATTTT
CDR3: CASSWTGSDTQYF
length: 13
V: TRBV12-3/TRBV12-4
J: TRBJ2-3
size: -
D: TRBD1

DNA: TGTGCCAGCAGTATCCTTACAGGGGGCACTGAAGCTTTCTTT
CDR3: CASSILTGGTEAFF
length: 14
V: TRBV6-5
J: TRBJ1-1
size: -
D: TRBD1

DNA: TGTGCCAGCAGCCCCCTGACTGGAAGTAGCACAGATACGCAGTATTTT
CDR3: CASSPLTGSSTDTQYF
length: 16
V: TRBV9
J: TRBJ2-3
size: many
D: -

DNA: TGTGCCAGCAGTACCCGACTAGCGAACTCCTACAATGAGCAGTTCTTC
CDR3: CASSTRLANSYNEQFF
length: 16
V: TRBV6-2/TRBV6-3
J: TRBJ2-1
size: few
D: TRBD2

DNA: TGTGCCACCAGGGATCCAGGGGAGGGAGGCTACACCTTC
CDR3: CATRDPGEGGYTF
length: 13
V: TRBV24-1
J: TRBJ1-2
size: many
D: -

DNA: TGCGCCAGCAGGGGGGACAGGGCAACTGAAGCTTTCTTT
CDR3: CASRGDRATEAFF
length: 13
V: TRBV10-1
J: TRBJ1-1
size: -
D: TRBD1

DNA: TGTGCCAGCAGCACCATGACAGTCGGCACTGAAGCTTTCTTT
CDR3: CASSTMTVGTEAFF
length: 14
V: TRBV9
J: TRBJ1-1
size: once
D: -

DNA: TGTGCCAGCAGCGCCGGCATCACAGATACGCAGTATTTT
CDR3: CASSAGITDTQYF
length: 13
V: TRBV5-6
J: TRBJ2-3
size: -
D: -

DNA: TGTGCCAGCAGCGGCCGCGGGGGCGCCACAGATACGCAGTATTTT
CDR3: CASSGRGGATDTQYF
length: 15
V: TRBV7-9
J: TRBJ2-3
size: few
D: -

DNA: TGTGCCAGCAGCGTAGCAGGGACAGGGGGCTACGAGCAGTACTTC
CDR3: CASSVAGTGGYEQYF
length: 15
V: TRBV9
J: TRBJ2-7
size: -
D: TRBD1

DNA: TGTGCCAGCTCACCAGTCGGGGGGGCCGAAGATACGCAGTATTTT
CDR3: CASSPVGGAEDTQYF
length: 15
V: TRBV18
J: TRBJ2-3
size: few
D: TRBD2

DNA: TGCGCCAGCAGTACCCTCTACAGTTACAATGAGCAGTTCTTC
CDR3: CASSTLYSYNEQFF
length: 14
V: TRBV23-1
J: TRBJ2-1
size: few
D: -

DNA: TGTGCCAGCAGGAGGGGCACAGATACGCAGTATTTT
CDR3: CASRRGTDTQYF
length: 12
V: TRBV28
J: TRBJ2-3
size: many
D: -